The 32 T cell receptor beta chains reported below all come from one sample, sequenced in a study of OX40 agonist ivuxolimab in advanced cancers. The method was immunoSEQ multiplex PCR; TCRdb's version includes in-frame clones alone and lacks a portion of them. This table has about 89,000 clones, about 88% appearing once. Source: CD4+ or CD8+ T cells sorted from blood, taken in a trial of the OX40 agonist ivuxolimab. The origin of the receptors is an adult with an advanced solid tumor such as melanoma, head and neck, liver or kidney cancer.

V is TRBV5-5 and J is TRBJ1-5, with D unresolved. The ends were cut back, 4 bases at V and 4 bases at J, with 9 bases in the middle. Germline V CDR1 and CDR2: SGHKS, YYEKEE (reference sequence). The CDR3 sequence is 13 residues long. CDR3 DNA sequence: TGTGCCAGCAGCCCTGGTTTGAATCAGCCCCAGCATTTT. Translating gives CASSPGLNQPQHF.

This clone occurred a few times. The chain uses TRBV30 and TRBJ1-6; D is uncertain. Germline V gene data show CDR1 as GTSNPN and CDR2 as SVGIG (reference sequence). The CDR3 loop spans 13 amino acids. V was pared by 3 bases and J by 2 bases, with 5 bases between. The CDR3 region has the DNA TGTGCCTGGAGAGGGACCTATAATTCACCCCTCCACTTT. Translation gives CAWRGTYNSPLHF. Supplemented by reference TRBV30 and TRBJ1-6, the full variable domain reads SQTIHQWPATLVQPVGSPLSLECTVEGTSNPNLYWYRQAAGRGLQLLFYSVGIGQISSEVPQNLSASRPQDRQFILSSKKLLLSDSGFYLCAWRGTYNSPLHFGNGTRLTVT.

The chain is built from TRBV9 and TRBJ1-4, with TRBD1 identical over 8 bases. Trimming cost V 2 bases and J 8 bases; bases outside gene matches: 5. This CDR3 contains 14 residues. Germline V gives CDR1 SGDLS, CDR2 YYNGEE. Written as DNA, the CDR3 is TGTGCCAGCAGCGTGAGGACAGGGTCGGAAAAACTGTTTTTT. Translation: CASSVRTGSEKLFF.

The rearrangement links TRBV6-1 to TRBJ2-3, with no clear D. Germline CDR1 and CDR2: MNHNS and SASEGT. CDR3 length: 16 residues. V was shortened by 4 bases and J by 0 bases, with 14 bases between the two germline ends. CDR3 coding DNA: TGTGCCAGCAGTGCTCTGGTGACATCTAGCACAGATACGCAGTATTTT. Amino acids: CASSALVTSSTDTQYF.

This rearrangement joins TRBV4-1 to TRBJ2-3; D is perhaps TRBD2 (6 bases). Germline loops: CDR1 MGHRA, CDR2 YSYEKL. V lost 2 bases, J lost 1 base, and 13 bases lay in between. The length of the CDR3 is 16 residues. In DNA form, the CDR3 reads TGCGCCAGCAGCCAATTGTGGGCTAGCGGCACAGATACGCAGTATTTT. It encodes CASSQLWASGTDTQYF.

This clone is a singleton in its sample. The CDR3 here is CASRFGGWGTGELFF. The CDR3 coding sequence is TGTGCCAGCAGGTTCGGGGGATGGGGCACCGGGGAGCTGTTTTTT. The chain combines TRBV27 with TRBJ2-2, with D possibly matching TRBD2 (6 bases). Germline V gene data show CDR1 as MNHEY and CDR2 as SMNVEV (reference sequence). The CDR3 is made up of 15 amino acids. V was shortened by 6 bases and J by 4 bases, with 15 bases between the two germline ends.

The chain employs TRBV10-1 and TRBJ1-5; D perhaps matches TRBD1 (6 bases). This CDR3 is built from 14 residues. V lost 0 bases to trimming and J lost 4 bases, with 7 bases between them. CDR1 and CDR2 (germline): WNHNN, SYGVQD (reference sequence). The CDR3 is CASSESGQNQPQHF. CDR3 coding DNA: TGCGCCAGCAGTGAGTCGGGACAAAATCAGCCCCAGCATTTT.

The rearrangement joins TRBV6-5 to TRBJ1-2; D is uncertain. Looked up from germline, CDR1 is MNHEY and CDR2 is SVGAGI. V lost 4 bases to trimming and J lost 8 bases, with 11 bases between them. The length of the CDR3 is 12 residues. For the CDR3, the DNA is TGTGCCAGCAGTTTGAACAGTCTAGGCTACACCTTC. Translated, it gives CASSLNSLGYTF.

The chain uses TRBV7-2 and TRBJ2-3; 8 bases are a match to TRBD1. The ends lost 0 bases at V and 2 bases at J; junction bases unmatched: 10. Per germline, CDR1 SGHTA and CDR2 FQGNSA. The CDR3 covers 18 residues. The CDR3: CASSLASVGQGSTDTQYF. The CDR3 DNA reads TGTGCCAGCAGCTTAGCCTCAGTAGGACAGGGTTCCACAGATACGCAGTATTTT.

The chain recombines TRBV2 with TRBJ1-5; D unresolved. V was clipped by 6 bases and J by 9 bases, with 15 bases between them. Germline CDR1 reads SNHLY; CDR2 reads FYNNEI. The CDR3 sequence is 13 residues long. Here the CDR3 reads CASSTDMARPQHF. The CDR3 DNA follows: TGTGCCAGCAGCACCGACATGGCTAGGCCCCAGCATTTT.

The chain combines TRBV4-1 with TRBJ2-5, with 10 bases fitting TRBD2. The CDR3 has 17 amino acids. V shed 0 bases and J 7 bases; nucleotides not matched to a gene: 11. Germline lookup yields CDR1 MGHRA and CDR2 YSYEKL. The CDR3 is CASSQDRTSGQEGTQYF. Written as DNA, the CDR3 is TGCGCCAGCAGCCAAGATCGGACTAGCGGTCAGGAAGGGACCCAGTACTTC.

This rearrangement joins TRBV6-5 to TRBJ2-7; perhaps TRBD2 as D (5 bases). The V gene lost 6 bases and the J gene lost 2 bases, with 8 bases spanning the gap. The CDR3 runs to 12 residues. From germline, CDR1 is MNHEY and CDR2 SVGAGI. The CDR3 DNA sequence: TGTGCCAGCAGCCCCGGGACCTACGAGCAGTACTTC. The encoded protein is CASSPGTYEQYF.

The gene calls are TRBV6-5 and TRBJ1-1; 7 bases map to TRBD1. Germline assignment: CDR1 MNHEY and CDR2 SVGAGI. The CDR3 is 14 amino acids. V gave up 10 bases and J gave up 4 bases; unmatched junction bases: 12. The CDR3 DNA reads TGTGCCACCAGAGGGGGCTCCGGGGTCACTGAAGCTTTCTTT. It yields the protein CATRGGSGVTEAFF.

This chain links TRBV9 with TRBJ2-1, with 7 positions matching TRBD1. V dropped 3 bases and J dropped 8; count of bases not matched to a gene: 5. CDR3 length equals 13 residues. The germline V gene encodes CDR1 SGDLS and CDR2 YYNGEE. The CDR3 is CASSATGVYEQFF. The CDR3 DNA reads TGTGCCAGCAGCGCAACAGGGGTCTATGAGCAGTTCTTC.

The genes are TRBV11-2 and TRBJ1-4; no reliable D call. V was cut by 0 bases and J by 5 bases, with 10 bases left in between. The CDR3 totals 15 residues. In germline, CDR1 is SGHAT, CDR2 FQNNGV. CDR3 residues: CASSLDRGLNEKLFF. The CDR3 DNA is TGTGCCAGCAGCTTAGATCGAGGGCTCAATGAAAAACTGTTTTTT. The variable domain in full, completed from reference TRBV11-2 and TRBJ1-4, reads EAGVAQSPRYKIIEKRQSVAFWCNPISGHATLYWYQQILGQGPKLLIQFQNNGVVDDSQLPKDRFSAERLKGVDSTLKIQPAKLEDSAVYLCASSLDRGLNEKLFFGSGTQLSVL.

In this sample, this clone turned up a few times. The J gene is TRBJ2-1, the V gene TRBV7-3, with TRBD2 matching over 12 bases. The germline CDR1 and CDR2 sequences are SGHTA and FQGTGA. The CDR3 totals 15 residues. Unmatched junction bases numbered 4, after V lost 2 bases and J lost 8 bases. The CDR3: CASSLLAGGLYEQFF. The CDR3 DNA reads as TGTGCCAGCAGCTTACTAGCGGGGGGGCTGTATGAGCAGTTCTTC.

This clone turned up a few times. The chain couples TRBV2 to TRBJ1-6, with D perhaps TRBD1 (5 bases). Germline CDR1 and CDR2: SNHLY and FYNNEI. Trimming cost V 9 bases and J 4 bases, with 13 bases left between them. This CDR3 region has 14 residues. CDR3 sequence reads: CARDAGTYNSPLHF. The DNA of the CDR3 is TGTGCCAGAGACGCTGGGACTTATAATTCACCCCTCCACTTT. Looking up the rest from reference TRBV2 and TRBJ1-6 gives the full variable domain: EPEVTQTPSHQVTQMGQEVILRCVPISNHLYFYWYRQILGQKVEFLVSFYNNEISEKSEIFDDQFSVERPDGSNFTLKIRSTKLEDSAMYFCARDAGTYNSPLHFGNGTRLTVT.

The chain links TRBV4-3 to TRBJ2-7, with TRBD2 as a possible D gene (5 bases). Germline V CDR1 and CDR2: LGHNA, YSLEER. The CDR3 runs 15 residues. The V gene lost 4 bases and the J gene lost 0 bases, with 13 bases spanning the gap. The CDR3 loop reads CASSRLLDVSYEQYF. CDR3 coding DNA: TGCGCCAGCAGCCGACTATTAGATGTCTCCTACGAGCAGTACTTC.

The chain carries TRBV10-1 and TRBJ2-1; 8 nucleotides line up with TRBD1. After removal of 3 bases from V and 7 bases from J, the junction contained 11 bases not matched to a gene. Germline V CDR1 and CDR2: WNHNN, SYGVQD (reference sequence). CDR3 length equals 16 residues. CDR3 nucleotides: TGCGCCAGCAGTGATCCCGGGACAGGAAACGGGAATGAGCAGTTCTTC. Its translation: CASSDPGTGNGNEQFF.

The chain carries TRBV5-8 and TRBJ2-5, with 8 bases fitting TRBD1. The germline V gene encodes CDR1 SGHTS and CDR2 YDEGEE. With 4 bases clipped from V and 2 bases from J, the junction kept 7 bases outside the gene matches. CDR3 length: 15 amino acids. CDR3 in DNA: TGTGCCAGCAGCCGAGGGACAGGAGTGCAAGAGACCCAGTACTTC. This gives the protein CASSRGTGVQETQYF.

The chain combines TRBV7-3 with TRBJ2-4, with 7 bases fitting TRBD1. With 5 bases clipped from V and 10 bases from J, the junction kept 11 bases outside the gene matches. The germline CDR1 and CDR2 sequences are SGHTA and FQGTGA. The CDR3 extends over 14 amino acids. The CDR3 sequence: CASSVQGPDSIQYF. The CDR3 region has the DNA TGTGCCAGCAGCGTACAGGGGCCGGATTCGATTCAGTACTTC. Supplemented by reference TRBV7-3 and TRBJ2-4, the full variable domain reads GAGVSQTPSNKVTEKGKYVELRCDPISGHTALYWYRQSLGQGPEFLIYFQGTGAADDSGLPNDRFFAVRPEGSVSTLKIQRTERGDSAVYLCASSVQGPDSIQYFGAGTRLSVL.

This sequence joins TRBV6-4 and TRBJ2-3; D perhaps matches TRBD1 (6 bases). Germline V gene lookup returns CDR1 MRHNA and CDR2 SNTAGT. V was trimmed by 3 bases and J by 4 bases, leaving 11 bases between them. The CDR3 spans 14 residues. CDR3 DNA: TGTGCCAGCAGTGATTTCGGACAGTCAGATACGCAGTATTTT. This codes for CASSDFGQSDTQYF.

This sequence joins TRBV7-9 and TRBJ2-7; D is possibly TRBD1 (6 bases). The CDR3 consists of 16 residues. The germline V gene encodes CDR1 SEHNR and CDR2 FQNEAQ (reference sequence). Trimming took off 5 bases at V and 0 bases at J, with 17 bases between the two ends. In DNA, the CDR3 is TGTGCCAGCAGCCCCGACAGGAACTACAACTCCTACGAGCAGTACTTC. Residues: CASSPDRNYNSYEQYF. Looking up the rest from reference TRBV7-9 and TRBJ2-7 gives the full variable domain: DTGVSQNPRHKITKRGQNVTFRCDPISEHNRLYWYRQTLGQGPEFLTYFQNEAQLEKSRLLSDRFSAERPKGSFSTLEIQRTEQGDSAMYLCASSPDRNYNSYEQYFGPGTRLTVT.

This clone has only a few counts. The junction differs from germline at one of its ends, possibly a read error. This chain connects TRBV2 to TRBJ2-7, with D perhaps assigned TRBD1 or TRBD2 (6 bases each). Looked up from germline, CDR1 is SNHLY and CDR2 is FYNNEI. The CDR3 consists of 9 residues. CDR3 amino acids: CAIGTGAAF. For the CDR3, the DNA is TGTGCCATAGGAACGGGGGCCGCCTTC.

This sequence joins TRBV6-1 and TRBJ2-7; D may be TRBD2 (5 bases). V was pared by 8 bases and J by 0 bases, with 14 bases between. The germline V gene encodes CDR1 MNHNS and CDR2 SASEGT. This CDR3 contains 14 residues. CDR3 amino acids: CASLRTPFSYEQYF. DNA of the CDR3: TGTGCCAGCCTGAGGACTCCGTTCTCCTACGAGCAGTACTTC.

CDR3 in DNA: TGTGCCAGTAGTATATTTGGACAGGGACTAGGCACCGGGGAGCTGTTTTTT. As protein: CASSIFGQGLGTGELFF. This chain joins TRBV19 and TRBJ2-2, with D perhaps given as TRBD1 or TRBD2 (8 bases each). Germline CDR1 reads LNHDA; CDR2 reads SQIVND (reference sequence). V lost 2 bases, J lost 4 bases, and 17 bases lay in between. This CDR3 has 17 residues.

The V call is TRBV5-4, the J call TRBJ1-2; a possible D gene is TRBD1 (5 bases). Germline V gives CDR1 SGHNT, CDR2 YYREEE (reference sequence). Trimming removed 3 bases from V and 6 bases from J, with 15 bases in between. The CDR3 contains 14 residues. The CDR3 here is CASSWESLGHGYTF. As DNA, the CDR3 is TGTGCCAGCAGCTGGGAGTCGTTGGGGCATGGCTACACCTTC.

The J gene is TRBJ1-3, the V gene TRBV18, with 7 positions matching TRBD1. The CDR3 sequence is 15 residues long. Trimming at V came to 1 base and at J to 2 bases, leaving 2 bases not matched to a gene. CDR1 KGHSH and CDR2 LQKENI come from the germline V gene. CDR3 residues: CASSPLTGTGNTIYF. The DNA of the CDR3 is TGTGCCAGCTCACCACTGACAGGGACTGGAAACACCATATATTTT.

This chain joins TRBV21-1 and TRBJ2-3. TRBV21-1 is a listed pseudogene. The CDR3 has 17 residues. CDR3 in amino acids: CASRAARAAISTDTQYF. Here the CDR3 DNA reads TGTGCCAGCAGGGCGGCCCGGGCCGCGATTAGCACAGATACGCAGTATTTT.

The chain uses TRBV5-4 and TRBJ2-1, with D perhaps matching TRBD2 (7 bases). This CDR3 comprises 15 residues. The V end lost 2 bases, the J end lost 9 bases, and 18 bases lay between the germline ends. Germline CDR1 and CDR2: SGHNT and YYREEE (reference sequence). The CDR3 reads CASSLGGGPNGEQFF. The CDR3, as DNA: TGTGCCAGCAGCTTAGGGGGGGGCCCTAATGGTGAGCAGTTCTTC.

The chain recombines TRBV6-1 with TRBJ1-6, with 8 bases identical to TRBD1. The CDR3 covers 14 residues. V shed 7 bases and J 8 bases; nucleotides not matched to a gene: 7. Germline-derived CDR1 and CDR2 are MNHNS and SASEGT. CDR3 nucleotide sequence: TGTGCCAGCATGGAAGGACAGGGACATTCACCCCTCCACTTT. Amino acid sequence: CASMEGQGHSPLHF.

This chain connects TRBV4-2 to TRBJ1-5; the D gene is possibly TRBD1 (5 bases). V lost 4 bases and J lost 5, with 12 bases in between. Germline V gene sequence: CDR1 LGHNA, CDR2 YNFKEQ. The CDR3 has 14 amino acids. This CDR3 is CASSPMDMDQPQHF. The CDR3 DNA is TGTGCCAGCAGCCCCATGGACATGGATCAGCCCCAGCATTTT.